The next 13 T cell receptor beta chains were all read from a single sample in a study of cytomegalovirus exposure and HLA in healthy donors. Assay used: immunoSEQ multiplex PCR; TCRdb lists only in-frame clones, some missing. This sample has around 120,000 clones, with 88% found just once. The sample comprised PBMCs. The receptor source for this set is a young woman in good health and CMV-seropositive.

The V call is TRBV4-3, the J call TRBJ1-4; weak D call: TRBD1 (5 bases). Germline V gene data show CDR1 as LGHNA and CDR2 as YSLEER. V lost 0 bases to trimming and J lost 6 bases, with 14 bases between them. This CDR3 is 16 amino acids long. The CDR3 coding sequence is TGCGCCAGCAGCCAAGAGCGGGGCGTCTCGGATGAAAAACTGTTTTTT. Translated: CASSQERGVSDEKLFF.

V is TRBV11-2 and J is TRBJ2-2; 9 bases are shared with TRBD1. The CDR3 length is 14 residues. CDR1 is SGHAT, CDR2 FQNNGV, per germline. V shed 5 bases and J 8 bases; nucleotides not matched to a gene: 6. This chain's CDR3 is CASSLNRGQGELFF. The CDR3 coding sequence is TGTGCCAGCAGCCTTAACAGGGGGCAAGGGGAGCTGTTTTTT.

The chain uses TRBV28 and TRBJ1-2, with D unclear. Germline loops: CDR1 MDHEN, CDR2 SYDVKM. CDR3 size: 14 residues. V was shortened by 2 bases and J by 0 bases, with 7 bases between the two germline ends. In DNA, the CDR3 is TGTGCCAGCAGTTTAGCCGAGACTAACTATGGCTACACCTTC. Its protein is CASSLAETNYGYTF.

This clone was seen just once. This chain links TRBV30 with TRBJ2-1; 16 bases match TRBD2. This CDR3 spans 14 amino acids. V trimming: 3 bases; J trimming: 15 bases; junction bases outside the gene matches: 8. Germline CDR1 GTSNPN, CDR2 SVGIG (reference sequence). DNA of the CDR3: TGTGCCTGGAGCGCGGGACTAGCGGGAGGGCCTTGGTTCTTC. Residues: CAWSAGLAGGPWFF.

V and J are TRBV9 and TRBJ2-1, with a tentative D call TRBD2 (5 bases). CDR1 SGDLS and CDR2 YYNGEE come from the germline V gene. This CDR3 comprises 13 residues. V lost 0 bases and J 10 bases, leaving 11 bases between the germline ends. CDR3 nucleotides: TGTGCCAGCAGCGTAGCTGGACTGCAGGAGCAGTTCTTC. This translates into CASSVAGLQEQFF.

The V and J genes are TRBV7-2 and TRBJ1-5; D perhaps matches TRBD1 (6 bases). V was shortened by 5 bases and J by 7 bases, with 12 bases between the two germline ends. CDR3 length: 13 amino acids. Looked up from germline, CDR1 is SGHTA and CDR2 is FQGNSA. The chain's CDR3 is CASSIGQTQPQHF. Written as DNA, the CDR3 is TGTGCCAGCAGCATCGGACAGACCCAGCCCCAGCATTTT.

This sequence joins TRBV7-3 and TRBJ1-5; D is possibly TRBD1 (6 bases). The V gene lost 5 bases and the J gene lost 6 bases, with 23 bases spanning the gap. The CDR3 contains 17 residues. Germline-derived CDR1 and CDR2 are SGHTA and FQGTGA. The CDR3 here is CASSQRRGGPMGQPQHF. CDR3 DNA sequence: TGTGCCAGCAGCCAACGTCGGGGGGGGCCTATGGGTCAGCCCCAGCATTTT.

The chain links TRBV4-1 to TRBJ2-3; 9 bases align to TRBD2. V lost 3 bases to trimming and J lost 6 bases; unmatched junction nucleotides: 13. In germline, CDR1 is MGHRA, CDR2 YSYEKL. The CDR3 has 17 amino acids. CDR3 loop: CASSQIPTSGSGDTQYF. The CDR3 bases are TGCGCCAGCAGCCAGATCCCCACTAGCGGGTCCGGGGATACGCAGTATTTT.

The chain recombines TRBV7-3 with TRBJ1-1; no definite D call. CDR3 length: 13 amino acids. Trimming removed 6 bases at V and 1 base at J, with 9 bases between. The germline V gene has CDR1 SGHTA and CDR2 FQGTGA. In DNA, the CDR3 is TGTGCCAGCAGAGAACAGAGGAACACTGAAGCTTTCTTT. Translating it yields CASREQRNTEAFF.

This sequence joins TRBV6-6 and TRBJ1-3, with TRBD1 as a possible D gene (5 bases). Germline values: CDR1 MNHNY, CDR2 SVGAGI (reference sequence). The V end was cut by 6 bases, the J end by 0 bases, with 15 bases between. The CDR3 is made up of 16 amino acids. The CDR3 loop is CASSPRGRSSGNTIYF. The CDR3 DNA follows: TGTGCCAGCAGCCCCCGGGGGAGGAGCTCTGGAAACACCATATATTTT.

This rearrangement joins TRBV6-5 to TRBJ2-7; 11 positions agree with TRBD2. CDR3 size: 15 residues. The germline CDR1 and CDR2 sequences are MNHEY and SVGAGI. Trimming took 2 bases from V and 4 from J; bases not matched to a gene: 4. The CDR3 sequence is CASSYGSGGAYEQYF. In nucleotides, the CDR3 is TGTGCCAGCAGTTACGGTAGCGGGGGGGCTTACGAGCAGTACTTC.

Concerning this clone itself: The sample holds other DNA sequences that translate to the same CDR3. This CDR3 reads CASSQDIRGGNQPQHF. CDR3 nucleotides: TGCGCCAGCAGCCAAGATATCCGGGGGGGCAATCAGCCCCAGCATTTT. This chain uses TRBV4-3 with TRBJ1-5; perhaps TRBD1 as D (5 bases). The V and J ends lost 0 bases and 2 bases respectively, with 11 bases between them. This CDR3 is built from 16 residues. The germline V gene encodes CDR1 LGHNA and CDR2 YSLEER.

The sample holds one count of this clone. The chain has TRBV19 and TRBJ2-7, with D possibly TRBD2 on 5 matching bases. Germline CDR1 is LNHDA and CDR2 is SQIVND (reference sequence). The CDR3 is 17 amino acids. Trimming cost V 2 bases and J 0 bases, with 17 bases left between them. CDR3 nucleotides: TGTGCCAGTAGTATACGTCCTCTGACGGGGAGCTCCTACGAGCAGTACTTC. The encoded protein is CASSIRPLTGSSYEQYF.